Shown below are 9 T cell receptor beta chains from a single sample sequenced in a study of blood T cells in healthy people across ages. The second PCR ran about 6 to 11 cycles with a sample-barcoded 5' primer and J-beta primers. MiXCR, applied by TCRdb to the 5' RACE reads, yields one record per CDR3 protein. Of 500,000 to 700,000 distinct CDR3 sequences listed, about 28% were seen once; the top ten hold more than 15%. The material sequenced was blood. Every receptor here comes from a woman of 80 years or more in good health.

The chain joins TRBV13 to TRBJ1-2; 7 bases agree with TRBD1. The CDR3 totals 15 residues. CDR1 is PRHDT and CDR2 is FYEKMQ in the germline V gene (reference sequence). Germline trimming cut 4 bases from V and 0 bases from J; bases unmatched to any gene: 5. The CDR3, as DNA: TGTGCCAGCAGCTCCGCCGGGACAGCTAACTATGGCTACACCTTC. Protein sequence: CASSSAGTANYGYTF.

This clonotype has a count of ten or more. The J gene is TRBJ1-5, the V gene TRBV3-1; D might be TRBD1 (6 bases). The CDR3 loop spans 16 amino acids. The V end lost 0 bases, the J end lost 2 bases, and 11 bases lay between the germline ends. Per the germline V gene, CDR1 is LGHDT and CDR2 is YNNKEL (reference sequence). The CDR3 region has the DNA TGTGCCAGCAGCCAAGATTTGGGGGCCGGCAATCAGCCCCAGCATTTT. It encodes CASSQDLGAGNQPQHF.

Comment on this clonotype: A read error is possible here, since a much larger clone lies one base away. The DNA of the CDR3 is TGTGCCAGCAGTTTTTCTCCCGGGGGGGGCATTCAGTACTTC. It encodes CASSFSPGGGIQYF. The rearrangement joins TRBV12-3 or TRBV12-4 to TRBJ2-7, with TRBD2 matching over 8 bases. The J call may be mistaken, given a closer DNA end match to TRBJ2-4. This CDR3 is built from 14 residues.

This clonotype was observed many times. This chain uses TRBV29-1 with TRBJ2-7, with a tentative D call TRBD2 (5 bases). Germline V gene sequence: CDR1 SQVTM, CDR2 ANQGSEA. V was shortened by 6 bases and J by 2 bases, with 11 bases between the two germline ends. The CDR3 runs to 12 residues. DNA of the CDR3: TGCAGCGTGATCCCGGGGACCTACGAGCAGTACTTC. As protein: CSVIPGTYEQYF.

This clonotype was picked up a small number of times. CDR3 protein: CASREEPNYGYTF. The CDR3 nucleotides are TGCGCCAGCAGGGAGGAACCTAACTATGGCTACACCTTC. This chain uses TRBV10-2 with TRBJ1-2, with unresolved D. This CDR3 is 13 amino acids long. V gave up 6 bases and J gave up 0 bases, with 8 bases separating them. Germline V gene data show CDR1 as WSHSY and CDR2 as SAAADI.

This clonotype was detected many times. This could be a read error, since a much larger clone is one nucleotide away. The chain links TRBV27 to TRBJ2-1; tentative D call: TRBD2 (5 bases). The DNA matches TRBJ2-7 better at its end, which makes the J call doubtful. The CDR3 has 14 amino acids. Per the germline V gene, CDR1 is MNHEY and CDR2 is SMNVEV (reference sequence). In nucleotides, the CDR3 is TGTGCCAGCATGTCCGCGGGCTCCTACAATGAGCAGTACTTC. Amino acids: CASMSAGSYNEQYF.

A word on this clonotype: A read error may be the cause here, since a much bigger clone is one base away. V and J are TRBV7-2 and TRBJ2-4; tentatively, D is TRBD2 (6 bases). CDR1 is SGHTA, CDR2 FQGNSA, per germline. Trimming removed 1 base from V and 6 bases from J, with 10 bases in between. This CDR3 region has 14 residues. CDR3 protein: CASSLDPGRNIQYF. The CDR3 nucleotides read TGTGCCAGCAGCTTAGATCCCGGGAGAAACATTCAGTACTTC. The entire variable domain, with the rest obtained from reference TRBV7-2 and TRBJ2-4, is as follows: GAGVSQSPSNKVTEKGKDVELRCDPISGHTALYWYRQSLGQGLEFLIYFQGNSAPDKSGLPSDRFSAERTGGSVSTLTIQRTQQEDSAVYLCASSLDPGRNIQYFGAGTRLSVL.

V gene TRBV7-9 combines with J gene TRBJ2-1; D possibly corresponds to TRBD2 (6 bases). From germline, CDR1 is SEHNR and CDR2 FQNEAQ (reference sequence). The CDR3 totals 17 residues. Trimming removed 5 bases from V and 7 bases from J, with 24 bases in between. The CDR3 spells CASSQNFIAERKNEQFF. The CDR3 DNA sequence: TGTGCCAGCAGCCAAAATTTTATAGCGGAGAGGAAGAATGAGCAGTTCTTC.

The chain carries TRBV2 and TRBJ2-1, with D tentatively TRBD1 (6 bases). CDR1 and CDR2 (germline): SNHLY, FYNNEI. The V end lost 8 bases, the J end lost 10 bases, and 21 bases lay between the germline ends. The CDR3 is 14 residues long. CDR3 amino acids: CASRIRGTTYEQFF. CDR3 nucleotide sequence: TGTGCCAGCCGAATCAGGGGTACAACCTACGAGCAGTTCTTC.